This T cell receptor beta chain was observed in a study of T cell repertoires and HLA-DP antigens. Of note for this clone: The antigen is not known.

CDR1 WSHSY and CDR2 SAAADI come from the germline V gene. The V gene lost 6 bases and the J gene lost 4 bases, with 15 bases spanning the gap. There are 14 residues in the CDR3. Study-wide points: Average cumulative frequency of previously undetected clones was about 40% against one allele and roughly 49% against the other.

CD4+ T cells were isolated untouched, approximately 98% pure. TCRdb keeps only in-frame clones here, not all; method: immunoSEQ multiplex PCR. The sample gives 65,000 to 90,000 clones, roughly 78% of which show up once; roughly 1.5% is in the top ten. The TCR comes from a man aged 55 to 70 in good health and CMV-seronegative. The chain carries TRBV10-2 and TRBJ1-1, with D perhaps TRBD1 (6 bases). Sequencing input: CD4+ T cells from PBMCs. The CDR3 region is CASSSTGIGTEAFF. Here the CDR3 DNA reads TGCGCCAGCAGCTCAACAGGGATAGGCACTGAAGCTTTCTTT.